This T cell receptor beta chain emerged from a study of T cells in Graves' hyperthyroidism and ophthalmopathy. Study outcomes and limitations: Stable hyperthyroidism and ophthalmopathy were separated using 13 V-J signatures. Most thyroid clonotypes with frequency above 0.001 were detected in blood.

About this clonotype: Its antigen is still unknown.

Regions amplified from RNA transcripts were the TCR beta CDR3 regions. The HTBI primer set was used in a first-round RT-PCR of the TCR CDR3. TCRdb re-called the multiplex PCR reads with MiXCR, one entry per CDR3 protein. The sample consists of around 290,000 distinct CDR3 sequences, approximately 15% of them appearing once. Researchers barred patients who had uncontrolled infection, other autoimmune disease, pregnancy or lactation. Per germline, CDR1 SNHLY and CDR2 FYNNEI. The CDR3 loop spans 17 amino acids. The V and J ends lost 1 base and 6 bases, in that order; junction bases with no gene match: 10.

What was sequenced was blood. V and J are TRBV2 and TRBJ1-5; 9 positions agree with TRBD1. The sequence derives from a woman aged 55-69 years with Graves' ophthalmopathy. CDR3 in DNA: TGTGCCAGCAGTGAAGAGCTGGGACAGGGAATCGGTCAGCCCCAGCATTTT. Protein: CASSEELGQGIGQPQHF.